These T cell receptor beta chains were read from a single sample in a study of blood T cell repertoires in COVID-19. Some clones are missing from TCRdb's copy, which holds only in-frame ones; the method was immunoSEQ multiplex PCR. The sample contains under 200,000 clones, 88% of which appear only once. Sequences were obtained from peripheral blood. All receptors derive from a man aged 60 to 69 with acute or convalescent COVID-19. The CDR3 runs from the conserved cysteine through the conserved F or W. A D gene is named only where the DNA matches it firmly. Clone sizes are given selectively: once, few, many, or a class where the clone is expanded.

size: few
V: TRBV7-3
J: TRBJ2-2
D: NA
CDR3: CASSPMRGANTGELFF
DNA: TGTGCCAGCAGCCCCATGAGAGGCGCGAACACCGGGGAGCTGTTTTTT

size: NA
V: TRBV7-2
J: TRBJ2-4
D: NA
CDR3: CASSFRAGAAKNIQYF
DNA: TGTGCCAGCAGCTTTAGGGCAGGGGCGGCCAAAAACATTCAGTACTTC

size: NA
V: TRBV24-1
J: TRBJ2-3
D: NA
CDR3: CATSETVFTDTQYF
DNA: TGTGCCACCAGTGAGACAGTATTTACAGATACGCAGTATTTT

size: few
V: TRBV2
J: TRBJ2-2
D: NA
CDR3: CASSEMRNTGELFF
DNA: TGTGCCAGCAGTGAAATGAGAAACACCGGGGAGCTGTTTTTT

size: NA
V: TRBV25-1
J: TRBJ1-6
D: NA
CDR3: CASSRGQNNSPLHF
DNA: TGTGCCAGCAGCCGCGGACAGAACAATTCACCCCTCCACTTT

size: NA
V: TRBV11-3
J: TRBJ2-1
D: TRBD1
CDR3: CASSDTGGPFYNEQFF
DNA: TGTGCCAGCAGTGATACAGGGGGCCCGTTCTACAATGAGCAGTTCTTC

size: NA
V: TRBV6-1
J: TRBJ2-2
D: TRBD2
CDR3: CASSEWGLAGTGELFF
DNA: TGTGCCAGCAGTGAATGGGGACTAGCGGGGACCGGGGAGCTGTTTTTT

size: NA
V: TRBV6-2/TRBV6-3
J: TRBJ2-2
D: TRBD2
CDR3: CASSWPGTSGDLLGGELFF
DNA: TGTGCCAGCAGTTGGCCAGGGACTAGCGGAGACCTGCTGGGCGGGGAGCTGTTTTTT

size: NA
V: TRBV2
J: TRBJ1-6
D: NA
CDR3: CASSGTANSPLHF
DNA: TGTGCCAGCAGTGGAACAGCTAATTCACCCCTCCACTTT

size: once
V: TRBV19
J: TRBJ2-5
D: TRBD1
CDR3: CASSAGTGAQYF
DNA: TGTGCCAGTAGTGCCGGGACAGGGGCCCAGTACTTC

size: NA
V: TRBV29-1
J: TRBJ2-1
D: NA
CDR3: CSVRDRASYNEQFF
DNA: TGCAGCGTTCGCGACAGAGCCTCCTACAATGAGCAGTTCTTC

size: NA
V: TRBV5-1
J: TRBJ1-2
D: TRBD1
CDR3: CASSLGDRDYGYTF
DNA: TGCGCCAGCTCTTTGGGGGACAGAGACTATGGCTACACCTTC

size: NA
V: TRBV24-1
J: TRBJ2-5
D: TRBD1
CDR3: CATSAPGQGKETQYF
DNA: TGTGCCACCAGTGCTCCGGGACAGGGAAAAGAGACCCAGTACTTC

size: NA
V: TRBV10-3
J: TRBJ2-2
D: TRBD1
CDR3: CAISTLEGDRATGELFF
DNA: TGTGCCATCAGTACCCTTGAAGGGGACAGGGCCACCGGGGAGCTGTTTTTT

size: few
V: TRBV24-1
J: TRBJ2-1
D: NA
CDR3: CATFAGSIYNEQFF
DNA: TGTGCCACGTTTGCGGGATCCATCTACAATGAGCAGTTCTTC

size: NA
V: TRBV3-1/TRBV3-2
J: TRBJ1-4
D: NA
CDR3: CASSQQTPRGLEKLFF
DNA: TGTGCCAGCAGCCAACAGACGCCCAGGGGCCTTGAAAAACTGTTTTTT

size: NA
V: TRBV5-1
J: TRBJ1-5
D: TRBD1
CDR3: CASSPGTGGGGQPQHF
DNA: TGCGCCAGCAGCCCTGGGACAGGGGGCGGCGGTCAGCCCCAGCATTTT

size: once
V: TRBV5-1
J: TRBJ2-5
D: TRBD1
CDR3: CASSFTGTGVQETQYF
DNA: TGCGCCAGCAGCTTTACCGGGACAGGGGTTCAGGAGACCCAGTACTTC

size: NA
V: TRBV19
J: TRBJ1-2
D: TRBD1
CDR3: CASKRDRGNYGYTF
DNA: TGTGCCAGTAAACGGGACAGGGGTAACTATGGCTACACCTTC

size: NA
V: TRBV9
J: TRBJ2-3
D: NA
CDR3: CASSAPLMGGPTDTQYF
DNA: TGTGCCAGCAGCGCTCCCCTTATGGGGGGGCCCACAGATACGCAGTATTTT

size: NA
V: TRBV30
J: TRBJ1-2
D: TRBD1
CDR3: CAWVGQGNYYGYTF
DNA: TGTGCCTGGGTCGGACAGGGAAACTACTATGGCTACACCTTC

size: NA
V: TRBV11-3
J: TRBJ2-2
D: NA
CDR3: CASSLDGSAVGAGELFF
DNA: TGTGCCAGCAGCTTAGACGGGTCGGCCGTCGGGGCCGGGGAGCTGTTTTTT

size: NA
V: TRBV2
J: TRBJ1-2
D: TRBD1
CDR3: CASRAVLGQGGGYTF
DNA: TGTGCCAGCAGAGCCGTTCTGGGACAGGGGGGTGGCTACACCTTC

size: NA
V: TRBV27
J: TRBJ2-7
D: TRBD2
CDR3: CASSLPLVWGGSSYEQYF
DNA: TGTGCCAGCAGTTTACCCCTCGTGTGGGGCGGGAGTTCCTACGAGCAGTACTTC